This TCR beta chain derives from a study of CD8+ T cells in alopecia areata. General study findings and limits: Sequenced scalp T cells also include alphabeta T cells resident in normal skin. Compared with normal scalp, lesional scalp had higher clonality and more expanded CD8+ clones.

Extraction of RNA preceded its reverse transcription into cDNA, which served as the sequencing template. Only in-frame clones appear in the TCRdb table, and some are missing; sequencing was by immunoSEQ multiplex PCR. The data show 200,000 to 250,000 clones, around three fifths seen once. In its sample, this clone was seen a few times. Its antigen is not known. Both peripheral blood and punch biopsies of lesional scalp skin were obtained from patients who had alopecia areata. Germline assignment: CDR1 MNHEY and CDR2 SMNVEV (reference sequence). V was pared by 8 bases and J by 8 bases, with 8 bases of the junction left unmatched. The CDR3 has 13 residues.

The specimen comprised CD4+ T cells sorted from blood, sampled at week 0. This chain connects TRBV27 to TRBJ1-1; 10 bases map to TRBD1. The TCR was taken from a human donor with alopecia areata. The CDR3 DNA follows: TGTGCCAGCGGGGGACAGGGGACTCGGGAAGCTTTCTTT. This translates into CASGGQGTREAFF.